Below, 25 T cell receptor beta chains from the same sample are listed, as sequenced in a study of T cell clones after liver transplantation. Sequencing used immunoSEQ multiplex PCR; TCRdb keeps in-frame clones, though not all of them. The repertoire holds 31,000 or so clones, with 90% to 95% as singletons. The source was CD8+ T cells from blood, collected 12 months after liver transplant. The receptor source for this set is a human patient who received a liver transplant. Among the T cells, some may be from the graft donor.

V is TRBV30 and J is TRBJ2-1, with 9 bases fitting TRBD2. The V segment lost 4 bases and the J segment 4 bases; nucleotides outside the gene matches: 5. Germline V gene sequence: CDR1 GTSNPN, CDR2 SVGIG (reference sequence). The CDR3 loop spans 14 amino acids. The CDR3 coding sequence is TGTGCCTGGATGGGGCTAGCGGGGTACAATGAGCAGTTCTTC. It translates to CAWMGLAGYNEQFF.

This clone has a handful of counts. The chain recombines TRBV15 with TRBJ2-5, with 8 bases aligning to TRBD1. In germline, CDR1 is LNHNV, CDR2 YYDKDF (reference sequence). V was clipped by 4 bases and J by 5 bases; unmatched bases: 18. The CDR3 totals 18 residues. The chain's CDR3 is CATSTDRALTRGRETQYF. The CDR3 region has the DNA TGTGCCACCAGCACGGACAGGGCGTTGACCCGGGGGAGGGAGACCCAGTACTTC.

The chain joins TRBV9 to TRBJ2-7, with TRBD1 matching over 7 bases. The CDR3 length is 14 residues. Germline assignment: CDR1 SGDLS and CDR2 YYNGEE. Losses at the gene ends were 4 bases for V and 5 bases for J; bases not matched to a gene: 9. The CDR3 loop reads CASSPLDRDNEQYF. For the CDR3, the DNA is TGTGCCAGCAGCCCTCTTGACAGGGACAACGAGCAGTACTTC. Complete variable domain (other parts from reference TRBV9 and TRBJ2-7): DSGVTQTPKHLITATGQRVTLRCSPRSGDLSVYWYQQSLDQGLQFLIQYYNGEERAKGNILERFSAQQFPDLHSELNLSSLELGDSALYFCASSPLDRDNEQYFGPGTRLTVT.

This chain links TRBV7-6 with TRBJ1-2, with 7 bases matching TRBD1. Germline trimming cut 5 bases from V and 8 bases from J; bases unmatched to any gene: 5. This CDR3 contains 12 residues. The germline V gene has CDR1 SGHVS and CDR2 FNYEAQ. This CDR3 reads CASSPDRVGYTF. Written as DNA, the CDR3 is TGTGCCAGCAGCCCCGACAGGGTAGGCTACACCTTC.

This chain connects TRBV5-1 to TRBJ1-4, with D perhaps matching TRBD1 (6 bases). Trimming shortened V by 3 bases and J by 6 bases, and 15 bases separated the two germline ends. CDR1 and CDR2 (germline): SGHRS, YFSETQ. The CDR3 is made up of 15 amino acids. The CDR3 region has the DNA TGCGCCAGCAGCTCAAGAGGGGGTAAAGATGAAAAACTGTTTTTT. Residues: CASSSRGGKDEKLFF.

The J gene is TRBJ2-2, the V gene TRBV6-1; D may be TRBD2 (6 bases). This CDR3 is 15 amino acids long. V was trimmed by 3 bases and J by 4 bases, leaving 12 bases between them. From germline, CDR1 is MNHNS and CDR2 SASEGT. CDR3 nucleotides: TGTGCCAGCAGTGAGAGGGACTTTTTCACCGGGGAGCTGTTTTTT. This sequence encodes CASSERDFFTGELFF.

V gene TRBV27 combines with J gene TRBJ2-3; D is possibly TRBD1 or TRBD2 (5 bases each). Trimming removed 3 bases at V and 1 base at J, with 11 bases between. CDR3 length: 15 amino acids. Germline V lookup: CDR1 MNHEY, CDR2 SMNVEV (reference sequence). Here the CDR3 reads CASSLRVGGTDTQYF. In DNA form, the CDR3 reads TGTGCCAGCAGTTTGCGGGTAGGGGGCACAGATACGCAGTATTTT.

This sequence joins TRBV7-3 and TRBJ2-1; 8 nucleotides match TRBD2. The CDR3 runs 18 residues. V trimming: 0 bases; J trimming: 2 bases; junction bases outside the gene matches: 9. Germline V lookup: CDR1 SGHTA, CDR2 FQGTGA. CDR3 coding DNA: TGTGCCAGCAGCTTAACGTCTAGCGGGTTTACCGCCTACAATGAGCAGTTCTTC. Its protein is CASSLTSSGFTAYNEQFF.

This chain connects TRBV19 to TRBJ1-4, with D possibly being TRBD1 (5 bases). The germline V gene has CDR1 LNHDA and CDR2 SQIVND (reference sequence). CDR3 length: 16 residues. With 3 bases removed from V and 3 bases from J, the gap between germline ends came to 14 bases. The CDR3 DNA reads as TGTGCCAGTAGTATGGGGGAAGGCAGGGCTAATGAAAAACTGTTTTTT. Residues: CASSMGEGRANEKLFF.

The J gene is TRBJ2-1, the V gene TRBV13; D is unresolved. This CDR3 has 11 amino acids. V gave up 5 bases and J gave up 4 bases, with 3 bases separating them. Germline V CDR1 and CDR2: PRHDT, FYEKMQ (reference sequence). CDR3: CASSPYNEQFF. Written as DNA, the CDR3 is TGTGCCAGCAGCCCTTACAATGAGCAGTTCTTC.

The chain links TRBV27 to TRBJ2-1, with 8 bases identical to TRBD2. The junction had 5 bases not matched to a gene; V was cut back by 6 bases and J by 1 base. The CDR3 consists of 15 residues. CDR1 is MNHEY and CDR2 is SMNVEV in the germline V gene (reference sequence). The CDR3 DNA reads TGTGCCAGCAGACCCGTAGCGGGATCCTACAATGAGCAGTTCTTC. It yields the protein CASRPVAGSYNEQFF.

The chain uses TRBV11-3 and TRBJ2-7, with a possible D match to TRBD2 (5 bases). Trimming shortened V by 5 bases and J by 3 bases, and 8 bases separated the two germline ends. The CDR3 length is 12 residues. Germline V CDR1 and CDR2: SGHNT, YENEEA. CDR3 amino acids: CASSERVYEQYF. The CDR3 nucleotides read TGTGCCAGCAGCGAGAGGGTCTACGAGCAGTACTTC.

The rearrangement uses TRBV4-2 and TRBJ1-1; D unresolved. Trimming shortened V by 0 bases and J by 8 bases, and 13 bases separated the two germline ends. The germline gives CDR1 LGHNA, CDR2 YNFKEQ. This CDR3 is built from 14 residues. The CDR3 protein is CASSQDVGSLEAFF. DNA of the CDR3: TGTGCCAGCAGCCAAGATGTCGGCAGTCTCGAAGCTTTCTTT.

This sequence joins TRBV6-1 and TRBJ1-5; no firm D call. V was cut by 2 bases and J by 7 bases, with 12 bases left in between. Germline-derived CDR1 and CDR2 are MNHNS and SASEGT. This CDR3 comprises 14 residues. Here the CDR3 DNA reads TGTGCCAGCAGTGAACTAGGAGTGAACCAGCCCCAGCATTTT. Translation gives CASSELGVNQPQHF.

This clone was detected a few times. This chain uses TRBV9 with TRBJ2-7; D remains ambiguous. The CDR3 length is 14 residues. The germline gives CDR1 SGDLS, CDR2 YYNGEE. V was clipped by 0 bases and J by 5 bases, with 12 bases between them. The CDR3 nucleotides are TGTGCCAGCAGCGTAGGGGGTTCCCCTCACGAGCAGTACTTC. Amino acids: CASSVGGSPHEQYF.

The rearrangement uses TRBV11-3 and TRBJ1-1; D not certain. Germline CDR1 SGHNT, CDR2 YENEEA. The CDR3 is 14 residues long. Trimming left V 6 bases short and J 1 base short, with 12 bases between. The chain's CDR3 is CASRQPGRNTEAFF. The DNA for the CDR3 is TGTGCCAGCAGACAGCCTGGCAGGAACACTGAAGCTTTCTTT.

The chain is built from TRBV5-4 and TRBJ2-7; D not resolved. Trimming pared 4 bases from V and 2 bases from J, leaving 10 bases between. The CDR3 is 13 residues long. The germline CDR1 and CDR2 sequences are SGHNT and YYREEE (reference sequence). The DNA of the CDR3 is TGTGCCAGCAGCCTCGGTGGGCCCTACGAGCAGTACTTC. This translates into CASSLGGPYEQYF.

The chain links TRBV2 to TRBJ1-1; 8 nucleotides align to TRBD1. V shed 0 bases and J 2 bases; nucleotides not matched to a gene: 8. Germline V CDR1 and CDR2: SNHLY, FYNNEI. This CDR3 has 17 residues. CDR3 coding DNA: TGTGCCAGCAGTGAAGCTTGGACAGGGAATGGCAACACTGAAGCTTTCTTT. It is translated as CASSEAWTGNGNTEAFF. Filled out from reference TRBV2 and TRBJ1-1, the complete variable domain reads EPEVTQTPSHQVTQMGQEVILRCVPISNHLYFYWYRQILGQKVEFLVSFYNNEISEKSEIFDDQFSVERPDGSNFTLKIRSTKLEDSAMYFCASSEAWTGNGNTEAFFGQGTRLTVV.

The V call is TRBV2, the J call TRBJ2-2; the D gene is possibly TRBD1 (6 bases). The CDR3 totals 14 residues. Germline V CDR1 and CDR2: SNHLY, FYNNEI. V was clipped by 8 bases and J by 5 bases, with 15 bases between them. The CDR3 region has the DNA TGTGCCAGCTCTGGGACACCCATTACCGGGGAGCTGTTTTTT. Translated, it gives CASSGTPITGELFF.

This clone was seen once. The chain links TRBV5-1 to TRBJ2-1; 7 nucleotides match TRBD2. Trimming took 0 bases from V and 2 from J; bases not matched to a gene: 2. The CDR3 contains 15 residues. The V gene's germline CDR1 is SGHRS and CDR2 YFSETQ. CDR3 residues: CASSLASGTYNEQFF. The CDR3 coding sequence is TGCGCCAGCAGCTTGGCTAGCGGAACCTACAATGAGCAGTTCTTC.

V and J are TRBV19 and TRBJ1-1; a weak D match, TRBD1 (5 bases). V was cut by 6 bases and J by 1 base, with 15 bases left in between. CDR1 is LNHDA, CDR2 SQIVND, per germline (reference sequence). The CDR3 is 15 residues long. The CDR3 region is CASREWGFANTEAFF. In DNA form, the CDR3 reads TGTGCCAGTAGAGAATGGGGGTTCGCGAACACTGAAGCTTTCTTT.

The chain has TRBV13 and TRBJ2-1, with 8 bases that match TRBD1. Germline lookup yields CDR1 PRHDT and CDR2 FYEKMQ (reference sequence). After removal of 3 bases from V and 7 bases from J, the junction contained 8 bases not matched to a gene. This CDR3 contains 15 residues. CDR3 DNA sequence: TGTGCCAGCAGCTTTGAACAGGGGGAAGAGAATGAGCAGTTCTTC. This sequence encodes CASSFEQGEENEQFF.

Note on this clone: Mismatch with germline at one junction end may stem from a read error. The rearrangement joins TRBV2 to TRBJ1-1, with 8 bases fitting TRBD1. Germline CDR1 reads SNHLY; CDR2 reads FYNNEI. The CDR3 has 14 amino acids. CDR3 residues: CASNEGTGNTEAFF. CDR3 bases: TGTGCCAGCAATGAAGGGACAGGGAACACTGAAGCTTTCTTT.

The V gene is TRBV11-2, the J gene TRBJ2-1; D gene ambiguous. V dropped 0 bases and J dropped 10 bases, with 7 bases sitting between them. The length of the CDR3 is 12 residues. The germline V gene encodes CDR1 SGHAT and CDR2 FQNNGV. CDR3 loop: CASSLERSEQFF. The CDR3 DNA reads TGTGCCAGCAGCTTAGAAAGATCCGAGCAGTTCTTC.

The chain combines TRBV28 with TRBJ2-3; the D gene is possibly TRBD2 (6 bases). Trimming cost V 3 bases and J 3 bases, with 16 bases left between them. CDR3 length: 16 amino acids. Germline CDR1 MDHEN, CDR2 SYDVKM. In DNA form, the CDR3 reads TGTGCCAGCAGTTTCAGACGGGAGCCCCCGACAGATACGCAGTATTTT. Amino acid sequence: CASSFRREPPTDTQYF.